This is a list of T cell receptor beta chains from one sample in a study of a mutant IDH1 vaccine in newly diagnosed glioma. TCRdb's table, derived via immunoSEQ multiplex PCR, lists solely in-frame clones and lacks some. The repertoire consists of about 88,000 clones, with about 80% occurring once and the leading ten covering roughly 5.3%. The sample here was PBMCs, taken from a glioma patient treated with radiotherapy, temozolomide or both. These receptors were taken from a man aged 40-55 years with glioma. Some clones in this sample may be carry-over from other donors' samples. CDR3s include the opening cysteine and the closing phenylalanine or tryptophan. The D gene is left open where the match is weak. Size tells how often a clone was seen (once, few, many) or the class of an expanded clone, and some rows leave it out.

clone_size	v_call	j_call	d_call	cdr3_length	cdr3_nt	cdr3_aa
.	TRBV5-5	TRBJ2-7	.	14	TGTGCCAGTCGCCGGACGGTGGGCTCCTACGAGCAGTACTTC	CASRRTVGSYEQYF
few	TRBV30	TRBJ2-7	.	13	TGTGCCTGGAGTGTGGCCGGGGTAACTGGAAGGTACTTC	CAWSVAGVTGRYF
.	TRBV25-1	TRBJ1-3	.	14	TGTGCCAGCAGCGAGCGAGGGTCTGGAAACACCATATATTTT	CASSERGSGNTIYF
.	TRBV9	TRBJ1-6	TRBD1	16	TGTGCCAGCAGCGTAGGGGGGACAGGGGGGGATTCACCCCTCCACTTT	CASSVGGTGGDSPLHF
.	TRBV6-6	TRBJ2-7	.	15	TGTGCCAGCAGGAACGACAGGGAGGAGTTCTACGAGCAGTACTTC	CASRNDREEFYEQYF
.	TRBV5-1	TRBJ2-7	TRBD2	17	TGCGCCAGCAGCTCTGGAGGGACTAGCGGCCCGGGGTACGAGCAGTACTTC	CASSSGGTSGPGYEQYF
medium-sized	TRBV27	TRBJ1-6	TRBD1	16	TGTGCCAGCAGTCAGGGACAGGGAACCTATAATTCACCCCTCCACTTT	CASSQGQGTYNSPLHF
.	TRBV9	TRBJ1-2	.	16	TGTGCCAGCAGCAATAAGGGCCAGGGTAATAACTATGGCTACACCTTC	CASSNKGQGNNYGYTF
once	TRBV5-6	TRBJ1-2	.	15	TGTGCCAGCAGCTTTATGGGGGCAGTCGACTATGGCTACACCTTC	CASSFMGAVDYGYTF
.	TRBV6-5	TRBJ1-1	.	14	TGTGCCAGCAGTTACTCGGGGGGGAACGCTGAAGCTTTCTTT	CASSYSGGNAEAFF
.	TRBV6-5	TRBJ1-6	.	13	TGTGCCAGCAGTACAGGGATCAATTCACCCCTCCACTTT	CASSTGINSPLHF
.	TRBV30	TRBJ1-2	.	14	TGTGCCTGGAGTCGACGGCGCCTGAGTGGTGGCTACACCTTC	CAWSRRRLSGGYTF
.	TRBV2	TRBJ1-5	.	14	TGTGCCAGCAGTTCAAGTTCGAGCAATCAGCCCCAGCATTTT	CASSSSSSNQPQHF
.	TRBV6-6	TRBJ2-7	TRBD1	15	TGTGCCAGCAGTCGACAGGGGCGCCAAACCTACGAGCAGTACTTC	CASSRQGRQTYEQYF
.	TRBV5-6	TRBJ2-6	TRBD1	17	TGTGCCAGCAGCTACAGGGGGCTTAGGGGTGGGGCCAACGTCCTGACTTTC	CASSYRGLRGGANVLTF
.	TRBV5-6	TRBJ1-2	.	13	TGTGCCAGCGGTCTTGGACAGCTCTATGGCTACACCTTC	CASGLGQLYGYTF
.	TRBV14	TRBJ1-3	.	14	TGTGCCAGCAGCCAAAGGGGGGCTGGAAACACCATATATTTT	CASSQRGAGNTIYF
.	TRBV25-1	TRBJ1-6	.	15	TGTGCCAGCAGTGGACAGAGCGCTAGGGGTTCACCCCTCCACTTT	CASSGQSARGSPLHF
.	TRBV5-5	TRBJ2-6	.	16	TGTGCCAGCAGCTTGTATGCCGTCTCTGGGGCCAACGTCCTGACTTTC	CASSLYAVSGANVLTF
.	TRBV7-2	TRBJ2-5	TRBD2	15	TGTGCCAGCAGCTATGTAGCGGGGCGGGGAGAGACCCAGTACTTC	CASSYVAGRGETQYF
.	TRBV6-1	TRBJ1-6	TRBD1	17	TGTGCCAGCAGTGGAAAACAGGGGACCGGCGGGAATTCACCCCTCCACTTT	CASSGKQGTGGNSPLHF
.	TRBV10-1	TRBJ1-5	.	17	TGCGCCAGCAGCCCACTACTGACAGGAAGCGATAATCAGCCCCAGCATTTT	CASSPLLTGSDNQPQHF
.	TRBV9	TRBJ2-5	.	16	TGTGCCAGCAGCGCCGAACTACCCGGGGGGCAGGAGACCCAGTACTTC	CASSAELPGGQETQYF
.	TRBV6-5	TRBJ2-7	.	16	TGTGCCAGCAGTTACTCGTCGCTCGGGGGTGACTACGAGCAGTACTTC	CASSYSSLGGDYEQYF
.	TRBV18	TRBJ1-2	.	12	TGTGCCAGCTCACCTAATAGTATGGACTACACCTTC	CASSPNSMDYTF
.	TRBV10-1	TRBJ2-2	TRBD2	13	TGCGCCAGCAGTACTAGCGGGACCGGGGAGCTGTTTTTT	CASSTSGTGELFF
.	TRBV2	TRBJ1-3	.	13	TGTGCCAGCCGGGTGAGCTCTGGAAACACCATATATTTT	CASRVSSGNTIYF
once	TRBV5-6	TRBJ1-5	.	14	TGTGCCAGCAGCTTGGGGGCAGGAGGTCAGCCCCAGCATTTT	CASSLGAGGQPQHF
.	TRBV20-1	TRBJ1-1	.	11	TGCAGTGCTAGCAGGACAGCTGAAGCTTTCTTT	CSASRTAEAFF
.	TRBV2	TRBJ1-2	.	13	TGTGCCAGCAGTCAGGTTCTCGGCTATGGCTACACCTTC	CASSQVLGYGYTF
.	TRBV4-2	TRBJ2-1	.	14	TGTGCCAGCAGCCAAGATGGGCTAGCTTCTGAGCAGTTCTTC	CASSQDGLASEQFF
.	TRBV7-8	TRBJ2-7	TRBD2	15	TGTGCCAGCAGCATCAATAGCGGGGGGGGTTACGAGCAGTACTTC	CASSINSGGGYEQYF
once	TRBV5-1	TRBJ2-1	TRBD1	15	TGCGCCAGCAGCTTGGGACAGGGGAGGAACAATGAGCAGTTCTTC	CASSLGQGRNNEQFF
.	TRBV25-1	TRBJ1-4	TRBD1	15	TGTGCCAGCAGCCAAGCAGGGACAGGGGGTGAAAAACTGTTTTTT	CASSQAGTGGEKLFF
.	TRBV5-1	TRBJ2-1	.	13	TGCGCCAGCAGCGACGGCATCAACAATGAGCAGTTCTTC	CASSDGINNEQFF
.	TRBV7-6	TRBJ1-4	.	15	TGTGCCAGCAGCCGAAGCACCGGGGGAAGCGAAAAACTGTTTTTT	CASSRSTGGSEKLFF
.	TRBV7-6	TRBJ2-2	.	15	TGTGCCAGCACCTATACGTCCAAGTCAGGCGGGGAGCTGTTTTTT	CASTYTSKSGGELFF
.	TRBV25-1	TRBJ1-2	.	13	TGTGCCAGCAGTTTTCAGGGGTCCCATGGCTACACCTTC	CASSFQGSHGYTF
.	TRBV6-5	TRBJ2-3	.	15	TGTGCCAGCAGTTACGTCCCGACTAGCACAGATACGCAGTATTTT	CASSYVPTSTDTQYF
.	TRBV2	TRBJ1-5	TRBD1	14	TGTGCCAGCAGTAGACAGGGGGCGAGGCAGCCCCAGCATTTT	CASSRQGARQPQHF
.	TRBV19	TRBJ1-2	TRBD1	16	TGTGCCAGTAGTACCCCCTCAGGAAACAGGGGACAAGGCTACACCTTC	CASSTPSGNRGQGYTF
.	TRBV19	TRBJ1-5	.	15	TGTGCCAGTGGAATCGTGGGGGGGTTCAATCAGCCCCAGCATTTT	CASGIVGGFNQPQHF
.	TRBV5-1	TRBJ2-1	.	15	TGCGCCAGCAGCGGCAGGGGCTTTCCGGACAATGAGCAGTTCTTC	CASSGRGFPDNEQFF
.	TRBV7-2	TRBJ1-2	.	14	TGTGCCAGCAGCCTAAGCTCGGACAGCTATGGCTACACCTTC	CASSLSSDSYGYTF
few	TRBV4-1	TRBJ1-1	.	14	TGCGCCAGCAGCCACCAGGGGCCCAGGGATGAAGCTTTCTTT	CASSHQGPRDEAFF
.	TRBV19	TRBJ1-1	.	13	TGTGCCAGTGCAGGGACGTCGAACACTGAAGCTTTCTTT	CASAGTSNTEAFF
.	TRBV5-8	TRBJ2-6	.	15	TGTGCCAGCAGCTTGGTGAGCTCTGGGGCCAACGTCCTGACTTTC	CASSLVSSGANVLTF
.	TRBV5-8	TRBJ1-6	.	11	TGTGCCAGCAGCCCCTATTCACCCCTCCACTTT	CASSPYSPLHF